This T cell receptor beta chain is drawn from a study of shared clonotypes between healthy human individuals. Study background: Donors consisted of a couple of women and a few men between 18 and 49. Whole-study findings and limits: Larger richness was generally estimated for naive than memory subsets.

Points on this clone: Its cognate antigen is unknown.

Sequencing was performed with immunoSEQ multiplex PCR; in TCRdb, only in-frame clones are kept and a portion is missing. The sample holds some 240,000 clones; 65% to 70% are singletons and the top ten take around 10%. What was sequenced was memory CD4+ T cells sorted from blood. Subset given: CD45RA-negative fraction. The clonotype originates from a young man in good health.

The CDR3 nucleotides are TGTGCCAGCAGCACAGGGGGCTTTACGAACACTGAAGCTTTCTTT. It specifies CASSTGGFTNTEAFF. The chain recombines TRBV28 with TRBJ1-1; TRBD1 agrees at 9 bases. Germline CDR1 and CDR2: MDHEN and SYDVKM. This CDR3 has 15 amino acids. Trimming removed 6 bases from V and 1 base from J; junction bases left unmatched: 6.